Shown below are 28 T cell receptor beta chains from a single sample sequenced in a study of identical twins' blood T cells. A single record per CDR3 protein comes from TCRdb applying MiXCR to the 5' RACE reads. The sample lists fewer than 1,500 distinct CDR3 sequences; over 75% were seen once. The specimen was PBMCs. The receptors shown here come from a woman aged 18-55 years in good health.

The chain couples TRBV30 to TRBJ1-4; D is undetermined. V was trimmed by 0 bases and J by 4 bases, leaving 15 bases between them. This CDR3 region has 16 residues. Germline V gene sequence: CDR1 GTSNPN, CDR2 SVGIG (reference sequence). The CDR3 nucleotides are TGTGCCTGGAGTGTACTGGAACAGAGCCTTAATGAAAAACTGTTTTTT. Translating it yields CAWSVLEQSLNEKLFF.

The chain uses TRBV11-3 and TRBJ1-1; D ambiguous. The CDR3 consists of 13 residues. The V end was cut by 5 bases, the J end by 1 base, with 8 bases between. The germline CDR1 and CDR2 sequences are SGHNT and YENEEA. The CDR3 loop reads CASSPVRNTEAFF. The CDR3 nucleotides read TGTGCCAGCAGCCCCGTACGGAACACTGAAGCTTTCTTT.

The chain recombines TRBV7-3 with TRBJ1-1; no clear D gene. With 6 bases removed from V and 0 bases from J, the gap between germline ends came to 14 bases. The CDR3 covers 15 residues. Germline-derived CDR1 and CDR2 are SGHTA and FQGTGA. The CDR3 here is CASSMGSGMNTEAFF. CDR3 nucleotides: TGTGCCAGCAGTATGGGGTCGGGGATGAACACTGAAGCTTTCTTT.

The J gene is TRBJ2-3, the V gene TRBV20-1; D gene unclear. V was pared by 5 bases and J by 3 bases, with 3 bases between. The CDR3 length is 10 residues. Per the germline V gene, CDR1 is DFQATT and CDR2 is SNEGSKA (reference sequence). The CDR3 reads CSASTDTQYF. The CDR3 DNA is TGCAGTGCTTCGACAGATACGCAGTATTTT.

This sequence joins TRBV7-9 and TRBJ1-5; D is unclear. Germline assignment: CDR1 SEHNR and CDR2 FQNEAQ (reference sequence). The CDR3 spans 15 residues. V was shortened by 5 bases and J by 0 bases, with 11 bases between the two germline ends. The CDR3 loop reads CASSHYPNSNQPQHF. Written as DNA, the CDR3 is TGTGCCAGCAGCCATTACCCGAATAGCAATCAGCCCCAGCATTTT. The variable domain in full, with the rest retrieved from reference TRBV7-9 and TRBJ1-5, is DTGVSQNPRHKITKRGQNVTFRCDPISEHNRLYWYRQTLGQGPEFLTYFQNEAQLEKSRLLSDRFSAERPKGSFSTLEIQRTEQGDSAMYLCASSHYPNSNQPQHFGDGTRLSIL.

The chain carries TRBV7-2 and TRBJ2-1, with D unclear. Germline CDR1 is SGHTA and CDR2 is FQGNSA. V gave up 1 base and J gave up 6 bases, with 10 bases separating them. This CDR3 spans 14 amino acids. This CDR3 is CASSLVEGPNEQFF. DNA for the CDR3: TGTGCCAGCAGCTTAGTAGAAGGGCCCAATGAGCAGTTCTTC.

CDR3 sequence: CASTGKGATTNEKLFF. The CDR3 nucleotides read TGTGCCAGCACCGGAAAGGGGGCGACAACTAATGAAAAACTGTTTTTT. The rearrangement links TRBV12-3 or TRBV12-4 to TRBJ1-4, with 7 bases matching TRBD1. The V segment lost 7 bases and the J segment 0 bases; nucleotides outside the gene matches: 8. The CDR3 consists of 16 residues.

This chain links TRBV19 with TRBJ1-5; no definite D call. The germline gives CDR1 LNHDA, CDR2 SQIVND (reference sequence). This CDR3 is 15 amino acids long. The V gene lost 8 bases and the J gene lost 0 bases, with 14 bases spanning the gap. The CDR3 reads CASCWEANSNQPQHF. The CDR3 DNA reads as TGTGCCAGTTGTTGGGAGGCCAATAGCAATCAGCCCCAGCATTTT. The entire variable domain, with the rest obtained from reference TRBV19 and TRBJ1-5, is as follows: DGGITQSPKYLFRKEGQNVTLSCEQNLNHDAMYWYRQDPGQGLRLIYYSQIVNDFQKGDIAEGYSVSREKKESFPLTVTSAQKNPTAFYLCASCWEANSNQPQHFGDGTRLSIL.

This clonotype was counted between two and nine times. The chain is built from TRBV7-3 and TRBJ2-5; the D gene is possibly TRBD2 (5 bases). The CDR3 consists of 14 residues. Trimming left V 3 bases short and J 3 bases short, with 11 bases between. Germline assignment: CDR1 SGHTA and CDR2 FQGTGA. This chain's CDR3 is CASSLLGEKETQYF. As DNA, the CDR3 is TGTGCCAGCAGCTTGCTCGGGGAGAAAGAGACCCAGTACTTC.

The chain uses TRBV29-1 and TRBJ2-7, with unresolved D. Germline CDR1 and CDR2: SQVTM and ANQGSEA. This CDR3 spans 13 amino acids. V gave up 4 bases and J gave up 1 base, with 11 bases separating them. The CDR3: CSVVTANSYEQYF. The CDR3 DNA follows: TGCAGCGTTGTTACAGCCAATTCCTACGAGCAGTACTTC.

The chain couples TRBV2 to TRBJ1-6; D remains unclear. CDR1 is SNHLY, CDR2 FYNNEI, per germline. This CDR3 comprises 13 residues. Trimming removed 3 bases from V and 7 bases from J, with 7 bases in between. CDR3 residues: CASSDIGNSPLHF. The DNA for the CDR3 is TGTGCCAGCAGTGATATAGGGAATTCACCCCTCCACTTT.

The V gene is TRBV20-1, the J gene TRBJ2-2; the D gene is possibly TRBD1 (8 bases). Germline-derived CDR1 and CDR2 are DFQATT and SNEGSKA (reference sequence). The CDR3 loop spans 15 amino acids. Deletions cut 4 bases from V and 0 bases from J, with 12 bases between. In nucleotides, the CDR3 is TGCAGTGCTAACAGGGGGGGTTCGAACACCGGGGAGCTGTTTTTT. It specifies CSANRGGSNTGELFF.

V gene TRBV6-2 or TRBV6-3 combines with J gene TRBJ2-3; D remains ambiguous. This CDR3 spans 14 amino acids. Trimming removed 6 bases from V and 0 bases from J, with 10 bases in between. CDR1 and CDR2 (germline): MNHEY, SVGEGT. The CDR3 DNA reads TGTGCCAGCAGCCTCGGACCTAGCACAGATACGCAGTATTTT. This sequence encodes CASSLGPSTDTQYF.

This rearrangement joins TRBV7-6 to TRBJ1-1; D might be TRBD1 (6 bases). The V end was cut by 1 base, the J end by 5 bases, with 17 bases between. The CDR3 is 16 amino acids. CDR1 and CDR2 from the germline V gene are SGHVS and FNYEAQ. In nucleotides, the CDR3 is TGTGCCAGCAGCTTAGGATCCGGCGGGGGCTGGACTGAAGCTTTCTTT. Its translation is CASSLGSGGGWTEAFF.

The chain recombines TRBV7-6 with TRBJ1-4; D might be TRBD1 (5 bases). This CDR3 has 17 amino acids. CDR1 and CDR2 from the germline V gene are SGHVS and FNYEAQ. Trimming left V 1 base short and J 1 base short, with 13 bases between. The CDR3 DNA sequence: TGTGCCAGCAGCTTAGGAGGTCGGAGGGGAACTAATGAAAAACTGTTTTTT. Protein sequence: CASSLGGRRGTNEKLFF.

The chain is built from TRBV15 and TRBJ1-1; the D gene is possibly TRBD1 (6 bases). CDR1 is LNHNV, CDR2 YYDKDF, per germline (reference sequence). The V end lost 5 bases, the J end lost 1 base, and 8 bases lay between the germline ends. The CDR3 contains 13 residues. The CDR3 nucleotides read TGTGCCACCAGCTCGACAGGGAACACTGAAGCTTTCTTT. Its translation: CATSSTGNTEAFF.

This chain joins TRBV4-1 and TRBJ2-1; D gene uncertain. The CDR3 extends over 12 amino acids. Germline V gives CDR1 MGHRA, CDR2 YSYEKL. Trimming removed 0 bases from V and 9 bases from J, with 6 bases in between. The CDR3 nucleotides read TGCGCCAGCAGCCAAGATGCCTTTGAGCAGTTCTTC. Its translation: CASSQDAFEQFF.

CDR3 in DNA: TGTGCCAGCAGCTTAGATGAGACCCAGTACTTC. It specifies CASSLDETQYF. The rearrangement joins TRBV11-2 to TRBJ2-5, with D unresolved. The V gene's germline CDR1 is SGHAT and CDR2 FQNNGV. The CDR3 runs 11 residues. V was trimmed by 0 bases and J by 5 bases, leaving 1 base between them.

This clonotype was seen just once. The chain couples TRBV7-3 to TRBJ2-7; D remains ambiguous. Germline CDR1 is SGHTA and CDR2 is FQGTGA. V gave up 3 bases and J gave up 1 base, with 7 bases separating them. This CDR3 comprises 13 residues. The CDR3 region has the DNA TGTGCCAGCAGCTTTGCCGAGTCCTACGAGCAGTACTTC. Residues: CASSFAESYEQYF. Full variable domain (outside the CDR3, taken from reference TRBV7-3 and TRBJ2-7): GAGVSQTPSNKVTEKGKYVELRCDPISGHTALYWYRQSLGQGPEFLIYFQGTGAADDSGLPNDRFFAVRPEGSVSTLKIQRTERGDSAVYLCASSFAESYEQYFGPGTRLTVT.

In this sample, this clonotype turned up a few times. The V call is TRBV6-4, the J call TRBJ1-2; D is unresolved. Trimming cost V 2 bases and J 2 bases, with 3 bases left between them. This CDR3 region has 12 residues. Germline-derived CDR1 and CDR2 are MRHNA and SNTAGT. Here the CDR3 reads CASSDRNYGYTF. CDR3 coding DNA: TGTGCCAGCAGTGACAGGAACTATGGCTACACCTTC.

The chain joins TRBV13 to TRBJ1-1; D ambiguous. There are 12 residues in the CDR3. Germline CDR1 is PRHDT and CDR2 is FYEKMQ (reference sequence). The ends were cut back, 6 bases at V and 10 bases at J, with 15 bases in the middle. The CDR3 loop is CASSATGPRAFF. DNA for the CDR3: TGTGCCAGCAGTGCCACTGGTCCGAGAGCTTTCTTT.

This chain links TRBV19 with TRBJ2-5; D remains ambiguous. Trimming removed 5 bases at V and 4 bases at J, with 11 bases between. This CDR3 is built from 13 residues. The germline CDR1 and CDR2 sequences are LNHDA and SQIVND (reference sequence). The CDR3 protein is CASSLGRRETQYF. The CDR3 coding sequence is TGTGCCAGTAGTTTGGGCAGGCGAGAGACCCAGTACTTC. The variable domain in full, completed from reference TRBV19 and TRBJ2-5, reads DGGITQSPKYLFRKEGQNVTLSCEQNLNHDAMYWYRQDPGQGLRLIYYSQIVNDFQKGDIAEGYSVSREKKESFPLTVTSAQKNPTAFYLCASSLGRRETQYFGPGTRLLVL.

CDR3 sequence: CASSQERYNQPQHF. The CDR3 DNA sequence: TGCGCCAGCAGCCAAGAGAGATACAATCAGCCCCAGCATTTT. The chain couples TRBV4-3 to TRBJ1-5; D gene uncertain. The ends were cut back, 0 bases at V and 3 bases at J, with 6 bases in the middle. From germline, CDR1 is LGHNA and CDR2 YSLEER. There are 14 residues in the CDR3.

V gene TRBV7-8 combines with J gene TRBJ1-1; D unresolved. Germline CDR1 is SGHVS and CDR2 is FQNEAQ. This CDR3 spans 16 amino acids. Trimming pared 5 bases from V and 1 base from J, leaving 17 bases between. The CDR3 loop reads CASSQPTLTANTEAFF. Here the CDR3 DNA reads TGTGCCAGCAGCCAACCTACCCTTACAGCGAACACTGAAGCTTTCTTT.

The chain has TRBV29-1 and TRBJ1-5, with no clear D. The V end lost 2 bases, the J end lost 6 bases, and 8 bases lay between the germline ends. CDR1 is SQVTM, CDR2 ANQGSEA, per germline. The CDR3 runs to 12 residues. The CDR3 nucleotides read TGCAGCGTTGAAAAAGAAGGTCAGCCCCAGCATTTT. It codes for CSVEKEGQPQHF.

This chain's CDR3 is CAWNRRTGNEQYF. The CDR3 coding sequence is TGTGCCTGGAACCGAAGGACAGGGAACGAGCAGTACTTC. V is TRBV30 and J is TRBJ2-7; TRBD1 agrees at 8 bases. Germline V gene sequence: CDR1 GTSNPN, CDR2 SVGIG (reference sequence). The V gene end was trimmed by 4 bases and the J gene end by 5 bases; junction bases not matched to a gene: 7. CDR3 length: 13 residues. Combining the CDR3 with reference TRBV30 and TRBJ2-7 gives the whole variable domain SQTIHQWPATLVQPVGSPLSLECTVEGTSNPNLYWYRQAAGRGLQLLFYSVGIGQISSEVPQNLSASRPQDRQFILSSKKLLLSDSGFYLCAWNRRTGNEQYFGPGTRLTVT.

The chain joins TRBV5-2 to TRBJ2-7; the table gives TRBD1 as D, unverified against the DNA. TRBV5-2 is an annotated pseudogene. The CDR3 sequence is 12 residues long. CDR3 sequence reads: CASSPGIYEQYF. In nucleotides, the CDR3 is TGTGCCAGCTCGCCCGGGATCTACGAGCAGTACTTC.

The gene calls are TRBV30 and TRBJ1-4; TRBD1 agrees at 7 bases. The CDR3 is 18 amino acids. Germline V CDR1 and CDR2: GTSNPN, SVGIG (reference sequence). The V and J ends lost 0 bases and 0 bases, in that order; junction bases with no gene match: 10. The CDR3 region is CAWSVQRTGGATNEKLFF. The CDR3 DNA sequence: TGTGCCTGGAGTGTACAAAGGACAGGAGGTGCAACTAATGAAAAACTGTTTTTT.